The entry below gives a single T cell receptor (beta chain) sequence along with its context. What it recognizes is unknown. This sample is drawn from a study of Ad26.COV2.S vaccination and SARS-CoV-2 variants. Trimming at V came to 0 bases and at J to 4 bases, leaving 7 bases not matched to a gene. The germline V gene encodes CDR1 SGHVS and CDR2 FQNEAQ. The CDR3 has 17 amino acids. Indicated treatment: around 19 received Ad26.COV2.S at low or high dose, single or two shots; several received placebo; per-sample allocation not given. Samples analyzed were those drawn on day 63 after the first vaccine or placebo injection. General study findings and limits: Following vaccination, spike-specific CD8+ and CD4+ T cell responses reportedly exhibited substantial breadth.

TCRdb keeps only in-frame clones here, not all; method: immunoSEQ multiplex PCR. The sample carries around 400,000 clones, roughly four fifths recorded once. Sequencing used peripheral blood, obtained in a trial of Ad26.COV2.S vaccine versus placebo. V usage is TRBV7-8 and J usage is TRBJ2-7; 12 bases align to TRBD1. The TCR was taken from a person aged 18-65 years who received the Ad26.COV2.S COVID-19 vaccine or a placebo. The CDR3 protein is CASSLAQGTGGIYEQYF. The DNA of the CDR3 is TGTGCCAGCAGCTTAGCGCAGGGGACAGGGGGCATATACGAGCAGTACTTC.